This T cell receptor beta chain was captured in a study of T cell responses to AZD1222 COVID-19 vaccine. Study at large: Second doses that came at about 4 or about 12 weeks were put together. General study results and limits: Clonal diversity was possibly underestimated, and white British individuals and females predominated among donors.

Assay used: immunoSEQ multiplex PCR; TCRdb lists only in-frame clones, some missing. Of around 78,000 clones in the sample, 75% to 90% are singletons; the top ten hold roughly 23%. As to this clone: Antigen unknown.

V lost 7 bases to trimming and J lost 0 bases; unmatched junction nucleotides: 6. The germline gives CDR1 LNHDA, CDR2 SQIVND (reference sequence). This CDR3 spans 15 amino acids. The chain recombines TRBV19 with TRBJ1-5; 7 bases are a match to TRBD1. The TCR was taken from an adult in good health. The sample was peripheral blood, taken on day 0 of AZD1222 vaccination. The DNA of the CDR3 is TGTGCCAGTACAGGGGGTCCTTATAGCAATCAGCCCCAGCATTTT. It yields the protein CASTGGPYSNQPQHF.